The present T cell receptor (beta chain) was sequenced within a study of tumor-infiltrating lymphocytes in primary liver carcinoma. On the study more broadly: Men and women, 30 to 69 years of age, made up the patients.

Findings of the study overall: Only about 8-25% of top clones were detected in each of the five tumor regions.

Germline CDR1 MDHEN, CDR2 SYDVKM. This CDR3 has 18 amino acids. Of note for this clonotype: Antigen specificity is unknown. The junction shows a germline mismatch at one end, possibly a read error.

Constant-region priming of 500 ng total RNA yielded TCR beta cDNA. Slightly modified ARM-PCR served as the procedure for the TCR beta libraries. These libraries came from three rounds of nested multiplex PCR. Both of the initial two PCR rounds ran for around 9 cycles and employed TRBV1-TRBV30 forward primers alongside a C-beta reverse primer. Using its own MiXCR run on the multiplex PCR reads, TCRdb lists one record per CDR3 protein. The sample contains approximately 110,000 distinct CDR3 sequences, 64% of which appear only once. Unsorted bulk tissue of about 20-31 mg yielded co-extracted RNA and DNA. Every tumor sample held more than 80% viable tumor cells.

V gene TRBV28 combines with J gene TRBJ2-1, with 14 bases identical to TRBD2. The receptor's source is an older woman with primary liver carcinoma and hepatitis B virus infection. The sequencing input was liver tumor tissue from sampling region 3. As for subset: tumor region T3, left-lateral pole. The CDR3 nucleotides read TGTACCAGTCTTCTGACTAGCGGGAGGGGGAGCTCCTACAATGAGCAGTTCTTC. As protein: CTSLLTSGRGSSYNEQFF. The full variable domain, in which reference TRBV28 and TRBJ2-1 provide the parts outside the CDR3, is DVKVTQSSRYLVKRTGEKVFLECVQDMDHENMFWYRQDPGLGLRLIYFSYDVKMKEKGDIPEGYSVSREKKERFSLILESASTNQTSMYLCTSLLTSGRGSSYNEQFFGPGTRLTVL.